This record concerns one T cell receptor (beta chain) sequence. The target antigen is unknown. The sample belongs to a study of early T cells in non-severe SARS-CoV-2 infection. Study as a whole: Bulk RNA taken from unsorted whole blood was sequenced, leaving chains unpaired.

The CDR3 is made up of 13 amino acids. Germline V gives CDR1 SGHTA, CDR2 FQGNSA. V was pared by 7 bases and J by 5 bases, with 6 bases of the junction left unmatched. Unique molecular identifiers tagged individual cDNA molecules. Each CDR3 protein gets one entry after TCRdb re-called the 5' RACE reads with MiXCR. The sample includes 75,000 to 80,000 distinct CDR3 sequences, around 11% of them seen just once. Study-wide results and caveats: Reliance on VDJdb matching favored anti-spike CD8 responses; private and CD4 specificities were missed.

This chain uses TRBV7-2 with TRBJ1-2; 8 nucleotides line up with TRBD1. Sequencing was performed on whole blood, taken at baseline. The origin of this receptor is an adult who was a healthcare worker with PCR-confirmed SARS-CoV-2 infection or an uninfected control (not recorded which). CDR3 coding DNA: TGTGCCAGCACCCCAACAGGGGGATATGGCTACACCTTC. Translation gives CASTPTGGYGYTF.